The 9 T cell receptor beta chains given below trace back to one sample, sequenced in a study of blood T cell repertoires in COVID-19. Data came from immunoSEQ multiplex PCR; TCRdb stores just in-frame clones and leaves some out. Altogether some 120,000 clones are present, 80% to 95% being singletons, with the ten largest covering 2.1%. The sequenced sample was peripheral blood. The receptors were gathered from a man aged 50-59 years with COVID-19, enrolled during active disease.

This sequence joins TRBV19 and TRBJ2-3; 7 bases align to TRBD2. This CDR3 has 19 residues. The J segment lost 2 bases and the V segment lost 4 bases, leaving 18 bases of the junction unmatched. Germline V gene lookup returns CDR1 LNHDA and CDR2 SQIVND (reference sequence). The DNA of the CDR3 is TGTGCCAGTAGTAGATGGGTAGGAGAGGGCGGGAGCGCCACAGATACGCAGTATTTT. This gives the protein CASSRWVGEGGSATDTQYF.

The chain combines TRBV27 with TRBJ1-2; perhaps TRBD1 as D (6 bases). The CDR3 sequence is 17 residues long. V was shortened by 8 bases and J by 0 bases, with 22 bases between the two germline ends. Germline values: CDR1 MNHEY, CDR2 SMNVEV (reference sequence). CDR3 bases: TGTGCCAGCGGTAGGCGACGGGACACCGCTTCTAACTATGGCTACACCTTC. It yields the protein CASGRRRDTASNYGYTF.

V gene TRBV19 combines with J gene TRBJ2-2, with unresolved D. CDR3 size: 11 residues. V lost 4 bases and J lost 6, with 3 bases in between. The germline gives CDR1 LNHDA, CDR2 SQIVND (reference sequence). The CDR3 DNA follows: TGTGCCAGTAGTACCGCCGGGGAGCTGTTTTTT. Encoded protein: CASSTAGELFF.

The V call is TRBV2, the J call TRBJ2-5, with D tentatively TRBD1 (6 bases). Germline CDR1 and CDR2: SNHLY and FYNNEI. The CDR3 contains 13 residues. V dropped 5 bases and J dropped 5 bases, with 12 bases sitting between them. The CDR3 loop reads CASSTGYRETQYF. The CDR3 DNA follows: TGTGCCAGCAGTACAGGGTACAGGGAGACCCAGTACTTC.

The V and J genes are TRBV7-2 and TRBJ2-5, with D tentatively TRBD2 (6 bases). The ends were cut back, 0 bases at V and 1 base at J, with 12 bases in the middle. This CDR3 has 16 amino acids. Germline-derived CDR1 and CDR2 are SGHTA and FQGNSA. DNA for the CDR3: TGTGCCAGCAGCTTAGCCTCCGGGACTGCCCAAGAGACCCAGTACTTC. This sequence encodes CASSLASGTAQETQYF.

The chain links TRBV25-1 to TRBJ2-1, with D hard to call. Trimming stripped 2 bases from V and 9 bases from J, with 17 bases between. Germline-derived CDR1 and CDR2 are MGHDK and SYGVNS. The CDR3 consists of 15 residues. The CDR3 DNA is TGTGCCAGCAGTGAAAGTGGCGGAGTTGTGAGTGAGCAGTTCTTC. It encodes CASSESGGVVSEQFF.

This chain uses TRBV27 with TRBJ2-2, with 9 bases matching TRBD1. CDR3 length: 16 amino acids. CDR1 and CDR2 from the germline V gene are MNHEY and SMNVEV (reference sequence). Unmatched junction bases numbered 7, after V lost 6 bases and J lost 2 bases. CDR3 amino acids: CASRPRTGANTGELFF. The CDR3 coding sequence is TGTGCCAGCAGGCCCAGGACAGGGGCAAACACCGGGGAGCTGTTTTTT.

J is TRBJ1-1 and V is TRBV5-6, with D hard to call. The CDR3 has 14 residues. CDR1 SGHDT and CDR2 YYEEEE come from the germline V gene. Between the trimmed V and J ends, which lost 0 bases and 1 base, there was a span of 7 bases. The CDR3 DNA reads TGTGCCAGCAGCTTGGGACATAGGAACACTGAAGCTTTCTTT. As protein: CASSLGHRNTEAFF.

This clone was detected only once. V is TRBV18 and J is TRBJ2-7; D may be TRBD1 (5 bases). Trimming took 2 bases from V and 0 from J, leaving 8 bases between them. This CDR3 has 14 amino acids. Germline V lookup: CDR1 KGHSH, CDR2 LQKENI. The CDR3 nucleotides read TGTGCCAGCTCACCAGGGGCCCCCTCCTACGAGCAGTACGTC. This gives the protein CASSPGAPSYEQYV.